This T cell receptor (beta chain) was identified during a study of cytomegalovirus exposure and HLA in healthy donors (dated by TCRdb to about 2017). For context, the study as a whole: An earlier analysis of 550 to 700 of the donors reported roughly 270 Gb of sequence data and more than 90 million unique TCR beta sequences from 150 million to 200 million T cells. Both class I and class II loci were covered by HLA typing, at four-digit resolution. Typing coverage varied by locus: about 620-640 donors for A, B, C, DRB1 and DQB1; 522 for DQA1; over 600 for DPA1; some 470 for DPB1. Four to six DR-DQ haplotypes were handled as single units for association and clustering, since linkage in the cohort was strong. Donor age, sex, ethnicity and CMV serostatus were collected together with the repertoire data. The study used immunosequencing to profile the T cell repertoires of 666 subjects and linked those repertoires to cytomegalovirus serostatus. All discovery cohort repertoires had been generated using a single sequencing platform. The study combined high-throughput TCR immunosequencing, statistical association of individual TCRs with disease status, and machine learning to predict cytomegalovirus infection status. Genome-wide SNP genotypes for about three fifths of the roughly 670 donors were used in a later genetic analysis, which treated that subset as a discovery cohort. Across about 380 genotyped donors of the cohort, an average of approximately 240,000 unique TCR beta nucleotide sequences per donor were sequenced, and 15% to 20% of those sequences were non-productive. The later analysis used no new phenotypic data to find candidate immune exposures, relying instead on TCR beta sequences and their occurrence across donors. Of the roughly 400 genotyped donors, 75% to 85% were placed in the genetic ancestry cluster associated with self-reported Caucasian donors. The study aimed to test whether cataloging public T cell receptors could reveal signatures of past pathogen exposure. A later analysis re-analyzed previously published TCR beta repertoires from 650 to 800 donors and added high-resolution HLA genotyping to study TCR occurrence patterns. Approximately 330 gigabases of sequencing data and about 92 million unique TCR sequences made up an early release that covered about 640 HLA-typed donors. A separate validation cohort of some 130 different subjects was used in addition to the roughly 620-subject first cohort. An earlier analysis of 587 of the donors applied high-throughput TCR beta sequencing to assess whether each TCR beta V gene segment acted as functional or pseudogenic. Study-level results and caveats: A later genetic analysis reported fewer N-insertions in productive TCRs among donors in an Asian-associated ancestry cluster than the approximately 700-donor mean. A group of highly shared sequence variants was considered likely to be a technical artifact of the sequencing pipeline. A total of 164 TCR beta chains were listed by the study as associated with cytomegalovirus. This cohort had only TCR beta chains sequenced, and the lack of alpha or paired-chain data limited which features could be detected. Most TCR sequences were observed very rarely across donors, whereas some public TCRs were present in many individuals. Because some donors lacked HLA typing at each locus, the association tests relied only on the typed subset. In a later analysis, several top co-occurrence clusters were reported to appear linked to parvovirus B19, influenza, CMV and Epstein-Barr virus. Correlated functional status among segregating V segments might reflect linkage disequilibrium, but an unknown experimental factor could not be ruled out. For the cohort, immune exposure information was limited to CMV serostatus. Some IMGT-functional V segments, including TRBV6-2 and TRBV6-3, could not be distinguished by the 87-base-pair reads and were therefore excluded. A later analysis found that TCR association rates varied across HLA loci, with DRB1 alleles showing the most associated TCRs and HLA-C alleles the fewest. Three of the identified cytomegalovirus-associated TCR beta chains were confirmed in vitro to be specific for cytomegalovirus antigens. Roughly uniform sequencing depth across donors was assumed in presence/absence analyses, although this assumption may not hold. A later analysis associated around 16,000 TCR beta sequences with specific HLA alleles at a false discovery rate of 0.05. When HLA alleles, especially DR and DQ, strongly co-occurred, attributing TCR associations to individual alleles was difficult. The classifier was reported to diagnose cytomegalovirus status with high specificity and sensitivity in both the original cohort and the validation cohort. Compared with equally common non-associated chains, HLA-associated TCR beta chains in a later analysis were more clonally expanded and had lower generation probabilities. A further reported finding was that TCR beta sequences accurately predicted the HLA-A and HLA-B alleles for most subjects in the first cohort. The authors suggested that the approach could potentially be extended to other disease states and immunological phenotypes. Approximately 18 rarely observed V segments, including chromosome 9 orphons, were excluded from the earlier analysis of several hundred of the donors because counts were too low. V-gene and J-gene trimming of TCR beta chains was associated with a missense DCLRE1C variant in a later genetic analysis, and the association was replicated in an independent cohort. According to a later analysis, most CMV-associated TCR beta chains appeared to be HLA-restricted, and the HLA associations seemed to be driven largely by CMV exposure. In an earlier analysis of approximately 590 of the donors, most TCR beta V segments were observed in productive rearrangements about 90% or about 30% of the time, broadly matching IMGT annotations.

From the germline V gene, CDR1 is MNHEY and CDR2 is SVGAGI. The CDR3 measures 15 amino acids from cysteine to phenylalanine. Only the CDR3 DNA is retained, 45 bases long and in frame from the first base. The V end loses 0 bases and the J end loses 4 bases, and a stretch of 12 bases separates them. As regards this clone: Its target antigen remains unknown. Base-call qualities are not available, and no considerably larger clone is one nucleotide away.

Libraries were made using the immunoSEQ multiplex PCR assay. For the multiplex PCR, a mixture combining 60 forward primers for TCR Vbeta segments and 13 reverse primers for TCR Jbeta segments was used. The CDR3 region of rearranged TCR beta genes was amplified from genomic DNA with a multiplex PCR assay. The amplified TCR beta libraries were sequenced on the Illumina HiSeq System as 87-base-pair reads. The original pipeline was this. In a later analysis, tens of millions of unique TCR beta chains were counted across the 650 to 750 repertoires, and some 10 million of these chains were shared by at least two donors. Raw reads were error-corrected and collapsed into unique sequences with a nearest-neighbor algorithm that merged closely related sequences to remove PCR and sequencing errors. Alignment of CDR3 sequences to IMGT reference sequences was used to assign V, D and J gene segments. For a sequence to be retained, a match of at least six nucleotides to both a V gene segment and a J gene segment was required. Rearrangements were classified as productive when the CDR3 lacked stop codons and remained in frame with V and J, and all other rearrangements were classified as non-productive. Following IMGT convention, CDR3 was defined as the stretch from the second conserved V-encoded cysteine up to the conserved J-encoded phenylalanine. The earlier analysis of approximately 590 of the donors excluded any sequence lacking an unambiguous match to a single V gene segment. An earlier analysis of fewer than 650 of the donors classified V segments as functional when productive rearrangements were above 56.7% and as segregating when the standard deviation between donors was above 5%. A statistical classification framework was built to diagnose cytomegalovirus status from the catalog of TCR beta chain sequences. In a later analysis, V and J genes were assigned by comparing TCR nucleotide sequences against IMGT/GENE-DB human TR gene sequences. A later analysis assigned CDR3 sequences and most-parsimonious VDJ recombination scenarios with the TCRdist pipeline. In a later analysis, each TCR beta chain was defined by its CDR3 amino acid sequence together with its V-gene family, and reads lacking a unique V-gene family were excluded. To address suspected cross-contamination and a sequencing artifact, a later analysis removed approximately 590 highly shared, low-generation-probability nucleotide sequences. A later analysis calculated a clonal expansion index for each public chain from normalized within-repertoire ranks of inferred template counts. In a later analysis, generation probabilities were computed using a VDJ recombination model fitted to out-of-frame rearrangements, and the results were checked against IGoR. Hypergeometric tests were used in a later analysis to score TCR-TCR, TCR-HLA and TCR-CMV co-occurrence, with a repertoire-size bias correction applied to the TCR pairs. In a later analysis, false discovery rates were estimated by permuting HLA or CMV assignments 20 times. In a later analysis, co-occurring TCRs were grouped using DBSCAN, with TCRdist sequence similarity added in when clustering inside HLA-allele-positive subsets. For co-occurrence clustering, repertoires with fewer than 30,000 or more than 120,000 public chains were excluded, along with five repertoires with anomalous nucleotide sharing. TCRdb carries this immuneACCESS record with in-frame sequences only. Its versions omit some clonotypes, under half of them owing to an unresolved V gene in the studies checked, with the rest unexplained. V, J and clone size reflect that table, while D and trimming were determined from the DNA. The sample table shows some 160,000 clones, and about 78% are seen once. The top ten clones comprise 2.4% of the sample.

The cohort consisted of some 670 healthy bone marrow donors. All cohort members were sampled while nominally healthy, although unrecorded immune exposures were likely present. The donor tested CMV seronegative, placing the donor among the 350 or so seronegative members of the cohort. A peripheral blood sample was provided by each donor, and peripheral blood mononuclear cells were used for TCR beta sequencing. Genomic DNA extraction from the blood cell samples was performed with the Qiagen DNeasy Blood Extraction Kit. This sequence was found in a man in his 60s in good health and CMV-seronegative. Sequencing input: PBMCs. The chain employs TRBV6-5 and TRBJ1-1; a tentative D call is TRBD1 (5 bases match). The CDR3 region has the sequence CASSYSTRGGTEAFF. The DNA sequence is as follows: TGTGCCAGCAGTTACTCTACAAGGGGTGGCACTGAAGCTTTCTTT.